This TCR beta chain was recovered during a study of identical twins (dated by TCRdb to about 2016). For the study in its entirety: To test whether fetal clonotypes persist, the study used deep sequencing on TCR alpha and beta repertoires from monozygotic twins, unrelated adults of various ages, and cord blood. Replicate twin experiments were performed at different times using different library preparation protocols to rule out contamination.

Summary of the overall study and its limitations: Conclusions relied on cross-sectional statistical analysis, since the same donors could not be followed over many years. In beta out-of-frame sequences, excess twin sharing was weaker, because having fewer shared sequences lowered the signal-to-noise ratio. Compared with coincidental sharing between unrelated individuals, out-of-frame TCR alpha sequences shared between twins showed an excess of sequences with low generation probability. Invariant T cells such as MAIT and iNKT could partly confound zero-insertion analyses, although diverse VJ usage argued against such confounding for most clonotypes. In monozygotic twins, out-of-frame TCR alpha sharing was systematically underestimated by recombination models, although the models agreed with sharing between unrelated individuals. Fewer insertions were carried by abundant cord blood beta clonotypes; a weaker similar trend was observed in young adult naive repertoires, while no such trend was observed in memory repertoires.

For this clonotype: Its target antigen remains unknown. It has no much larger one-base neighbor in the sample; base qualities were not kept.

CDR1 and CDR2, per the germline V gene, are SQVTM and ANQGSEA. V is pared back by 4 bases and J by 3 bases, with 12 bases lying between the germline termini. Reading from cysteine to phenylalanine, the CDR3 counts 13 amino acids. The read is trimmed to its CDR3 DNA, 39 bases read in frame from base 1. Library generation was performed with 5' RACE. TCRdb records Illumina HiSeq 2000 as the sequencer. Template switching introduced a universal primer binding site; the final cDNA contained a unique molecular identifier, enabling accurate counting of TCR cDNA molecules. Specific primers in the conserved constant-segment region were used to synthesize first-strand cDNA for TCR alpha and beta chains. Each cDNA library was double barcoded, with a SMART-Mk sample barcode plus Illumina barcodes, to control for contamination. TruSeq adapter sequences and Illumina sample barcodes were added in two successive PCR steps. The TCR alpha and beta cDNA libraries were sequenced on the Illumina HiSeq platform using custom primers. On the authors' methods: MiGEC processed the raw reads to extract unique molecular identifiers, while MiXCR was used to determine the CDR3 positions. Recombination models were inferred per individual with the repgenHMM and IGoR tools using an EM algorithm. Shared clonotypes were analyzed with the tcR package in R, and sharing was normalized by the product of cloneset sizes. To study raw recombination free of thymic and clonal selection effects, out-of-frame nonproductive sequences were analyzed. The raw public data were reprocessed by TCRdb itself: fastp quality trimming at Q25, MiXCR clonotype calling, in-frame beta chains only. For every CDR3 protein sequence, its rows merge into one entry that carries the most common genes and DNA. In this record, the V and J calls reflect TCRdb's handling and not the investigators' own analysis. Present in this sample are some 630,000 distinct CDR3 sequences, 7.1% of which were seen just once. The ten largest clones add up to 1.6% of the sample.

All donors were healthy Caucasians. Three pairs of female monozygotic twins, all aged about 18 to 30 years, made up the twin cohort. The RNA used for TCR libraries was isolated from peripheral blood mononuclear cells. These data were likewise used in another study, on yellow fever vaccine responses in identical twins. The second study, in turn, reports: The T cell response to vaccination in identical twins was reported by the authors to appear partly convergent and partly personalized. In the study, vaccine-responding T cell clones were precisely tracked in identical twins.

Material: PBMCs. The TCR was taken from a young woman in good health. The V and J genes are TRBV29-1 and TRBJ2-5, with a weak D call of TRBD2 (6 bases match). This receptor has the CDR3 CSVAGTPKETQYF. The DNA reads as follows: TGCAGCGTTGCCGGGACTCCAAAAGAGACCCAGTACTTC. With the portions outside the CDR3 filled from the reference TRBV29-1 and TRBJ2-5 genes, the complete variable region becomes SAVISQKPSRDICQRGTSLTIQCQVDSQVTMMFWYRQQPGQSLTLIATANQGSEATYESGFVIDKFPISRPNLTFSTLTVSNMSPEDSSIYLCSVAGTPKETQYFGPGTRLLVL.